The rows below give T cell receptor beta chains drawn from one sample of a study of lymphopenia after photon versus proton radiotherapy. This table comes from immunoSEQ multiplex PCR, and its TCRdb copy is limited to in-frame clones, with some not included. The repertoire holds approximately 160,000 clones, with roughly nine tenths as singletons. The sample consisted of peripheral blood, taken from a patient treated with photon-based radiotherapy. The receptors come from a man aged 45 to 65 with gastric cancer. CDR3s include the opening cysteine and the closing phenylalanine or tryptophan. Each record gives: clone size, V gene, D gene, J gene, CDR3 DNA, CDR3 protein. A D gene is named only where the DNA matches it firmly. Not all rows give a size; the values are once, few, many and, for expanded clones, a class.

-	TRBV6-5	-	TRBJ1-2	TGTGCCAGCAGACACAACTGGGGCTACACCTTC	CASRHNWGYTF
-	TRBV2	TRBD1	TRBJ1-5	TGTGCCAGCAGGGACAGGGATGGCCGCTATAGCAATCAGCCCCAGCATTTT	CASRDRDGRYSNQPQHF
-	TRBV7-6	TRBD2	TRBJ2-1	TGTGCCAGCAGCTTAGAGGCTAGCGGGAAGAATGAGCAGTTCTTC	CASSLEASGKNEQFF
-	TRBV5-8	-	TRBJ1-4	TGTGCCAGCAGCTTGGAGCCCCTTGCAACTAATGAAAAACTGTTTTTT	CASSLEPLATNEKLFF
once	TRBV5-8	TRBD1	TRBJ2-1	TGTGCCAGCAACCACAGGGGGCCATCCTACAATGAGCAGTTCTTC	CASNHRGPSYNEQFF
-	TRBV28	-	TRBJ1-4	TGTGCCAGCAGTCCCGCGACAGCAACTAATGAAAAACTGTTTTTT	CASSPATATNEKLFF
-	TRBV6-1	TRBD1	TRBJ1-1	TGTGCCAGCAAAAGACAGGGGGAGTTGAACACTGAAGCTTTCTTT	CASKRQGELNTEAFF
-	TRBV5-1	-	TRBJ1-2	TGCGCCAGCAGCTTTGAAGGGAAAGCTAACTATGGCTACACCTTC	CASSFEGKANYGYTF
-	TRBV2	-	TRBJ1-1	TGTGCCAGCAGGGACCCCGGGACTTCGAACACTGAAGCTTTCTTT	CASRDPGTSNTEAFF
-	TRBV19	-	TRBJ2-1	TGTGCCAGTAGTTCCTGGACTCCCATGGGCTCCTACAATGAGCAGTTCTTC	CASSSWTPMGSYNEQFF
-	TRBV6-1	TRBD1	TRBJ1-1	TGTGCCAGCAGTCTACAGGGGACTGACACTGAAGCTTTCTTT	CASSLQGTDTEAFF
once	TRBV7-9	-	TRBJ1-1	TGTGCCAGCAGCTTAGCTTTTGCCGGGAACACTGAAGCTTTCTTT	CASSLAFAGNTEAFF
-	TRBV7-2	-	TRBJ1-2	TGTGCCAGCAGCCCCGAGCGGTCCTATGGCTACACCTTC	CASSPERSYGYTF
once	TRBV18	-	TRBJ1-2	TGTGCCAGCTCACTCCGACAGGCGGATGCTAACTATGGCTACACCTTC	CASSLRQADANYGYTF
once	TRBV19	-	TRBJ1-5	TGTGCCAGTAGTATATTCAGGGATGGGCAGCCCCAGCATTTT	CASSIFRDGQPQHF
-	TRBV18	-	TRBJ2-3	TGTGCCAGCTCACGCACGGATACGCAGTATTTT	CASSRTDTQYF
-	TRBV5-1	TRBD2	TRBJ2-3	TGCGCCAGCAGCATTACTAGCGGGGACACAGATACGCAGTATTTT	CASSITSGDTDTQYF
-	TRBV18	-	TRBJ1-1	TGTGCCAGCACGCAGGACATAATGAACACTGAAGCTTTCTTT	CASTQDIMNTEAFF
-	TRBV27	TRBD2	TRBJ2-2	TGTGCCAGCAGTTTTCGGCTAGCGGGTAACACCGGGGAGCTGTTTTTT	CASSFRLAGNTGELFF
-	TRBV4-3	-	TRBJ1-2	TGCGCCAGCAGCCAAGCGCGGGGCGGCTATGGCTACACCTTC	CASSQARGGYGYTF
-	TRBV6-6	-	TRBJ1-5	TGTGCCAGCAGTTCGACCGGGGACCCCCATTTT	CASSSTGDPHF
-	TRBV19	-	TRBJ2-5	TGTGCCAGTAGTATCCGAGGGGAGACCCAGTACTTC	CASSIRGETQYF
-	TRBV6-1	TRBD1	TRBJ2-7	TGTGCCAGCAGTGCCAATACCGGGACAGCCCAGGGGGCCGAGCAGTACTTC	CASSANTGTAQGAEQYF
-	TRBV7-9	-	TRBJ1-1	TGTGCCAGCATCCTCATAGGGGCGAACACTGAAGCTTTCTTT	CASILIGANTEAFF
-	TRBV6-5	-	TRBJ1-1	TGTGCCAGCAGTTATTTCTCTTGGGTTTGGGACACTGAAGCTTTCTTT	CASSYFSWVWDTEAFF
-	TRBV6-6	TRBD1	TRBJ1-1	TGTGCCACCACTCCTTATGGGACAGGGGAAGCTTTCTTT	CATTPYGTGEAFF
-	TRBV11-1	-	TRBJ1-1	TGTGCCAGCAGCTCAAGGGACGGAGCGAACACTGAAGCTTTCTTT	CASSSRDGANTEAFF
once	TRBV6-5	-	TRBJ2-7	TGTGCCAGCAGCTACGGCCGACAGTACGAGCAGTACTTC	CASSYGRQYEQYF
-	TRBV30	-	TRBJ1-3	TGTGCCTGGAGTGTCACGGGACGGGGAGCCCGAAACACCATATATTTT	CAWSVTGRGARNTIYF
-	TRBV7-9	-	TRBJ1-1	TGTGCCAGCAGCTCGAGCAACCAGGGGAACACTGAAGCTTTCTTT	CASSSSNQGNTEAFF
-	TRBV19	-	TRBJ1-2	TGTGCCAGTAGTATACCCTACAAGGGGGTGAACTATGGCTACACCTTC	CASSIPYKGVNYGYTF
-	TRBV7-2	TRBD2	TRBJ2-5	TGTGCCAGCAGTTCGGGGGGGACACCAGGGGAGACCCAGTACTTC	CASSSGGTPGETQYF
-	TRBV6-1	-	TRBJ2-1	TGTGCCAGCAGTGGGGGGAGACTCGGATACAATGAGCAGTTCTTC	CASSGGRLGYNEQFF
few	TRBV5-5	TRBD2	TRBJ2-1	TGTGCCAGCAGCCCCCCCTGGGCCGGGAGGACCTACAATGAGCAGTTCTTC	CASSPPWAGRTYNEQFF
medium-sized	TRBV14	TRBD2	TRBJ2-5	TGTGCCAGCAGCCAAGCTAGCGGGGAGACCCAGTACTTC	CASSQASGETQYF
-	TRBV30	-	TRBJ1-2	TGTGCCTGGAGTGTGAGGTTTAACTATGGCTACACCTTC	CAWSVRFNYGYTF
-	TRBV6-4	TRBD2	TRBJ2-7	TGTGCCAGCAAGATCGGACTAGCGGGAGCCGAGAGCTCCTACGAGCAGTACTTC	CASKIGLAGAESSYEQYF
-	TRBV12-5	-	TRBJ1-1	TGTGCTAGTGGTTTGGTACTAGTGGGCAGAGGCTCTGAAGCTTTCTTT	CASGLVLVGRGSEAFF
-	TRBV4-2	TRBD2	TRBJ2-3	TGTGCCAGCAGGCCGACTAGCGGGAGGGCCGCAGATACGCAGTATTTT	CASRPTSGRAADTQYF
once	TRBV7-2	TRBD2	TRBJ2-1	TGTGCCAGCAGCCCCCGTGTAGCGGGAGGTGGTTACAATGAGCAGTTCTTC	CASSPRVAGGGYNEQFF
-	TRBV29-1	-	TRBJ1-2	TGCAGCCTGTTGGAGGATGGCAGGGGAGGTGGTGGCTACACCTTC	CSLLEDGRGGGGYTF
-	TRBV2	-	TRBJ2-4	TGTGCCACCCAGCAGGCCAAAAACATTCAGTACTTC	CATQQAKNIQYF
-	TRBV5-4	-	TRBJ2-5	TGTGCCAGCAGCCCTCCACCGGGAGAGACCCAGTACTTC	CASSPPPGETQYF
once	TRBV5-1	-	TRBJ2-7	TGCGCCAGCAGCTTTGGTGGGTCGATCTACGAGCAGTACTTC	CASSFGGSIYEQYF
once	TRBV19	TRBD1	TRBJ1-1	TGTGCCAGTAGTATAGGGTGGGACAGGGGCGACACTGAAGCTTTCTTT	CASSIGWDRGDTEAFF
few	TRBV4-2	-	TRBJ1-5	TGTGCCAGCAGCCAAGGATGGCGCAGCGCAGGGCCCCAGCATTTT	CASSQGWRSAGPQHF
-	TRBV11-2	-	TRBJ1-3	TGTGCCAGCAGCGCCAGGGGTGAGGGGATAAACTCTGGAAACACCATATATTTT	CASSARGEGINSGNTIYF
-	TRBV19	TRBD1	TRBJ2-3	TGTGCCAGTAGTACCAGGGACAGGCAAGATACGCAGTATTTT	CASSTRDRQDTQYF
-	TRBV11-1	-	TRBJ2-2	TGTGCCAGCAGCTCCTGGACAGTTTCCACCGGGGAGCTGTTTTTT	CASSSWTVSTGELFF
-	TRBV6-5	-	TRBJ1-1	TGTGCCAGCAGTTACTCCAAGGTTTTGAACACTGAAGCTTTCTTT	CASSYSKVLNTEAFF